These 20 T cell receptor beta chains were sequenced from one sample in a study of cytomegalovirus exposure and HLA in healthy donors listed by TCRdb under 2017. The library was obtained by the immunoSEQ multiplex PCR assay. The multiplex PCR relied on a mix of 60 forward primers for TCR Vbeta segments and 13 reverse primers for TCR Jbeta segments. Drawn from immuneACCESS, this table holds only the in-frame rearrangements with V and J called that TCRdb kept. Clones are partly lost; checked studies trace under half to an unresolved V gene and leave the rest unexplained. Recorded for this sample are 97,000 or so clones; approximately 71% of them occurred a single time. The leading ten clones occupy around a tenth of the sample. Sequenced sample: PBMCs. The receptor source for this set is a male donor in good health and CMV-seropositive.

The genes are TRBV4-3 and TRBJ2-1; the D is unclear. V was pared by 2 bases and J by 0 bases, with 8 bases between. This CDR3 contains 15 residues. CDR1 and CDR2 from the germline V gene are LGHNA and YSLEER. CDR3 DNA: TGCGCCAGCAGCCAAACGGTGGTCTCCTACAATGAGCAGTTCTTC. Residues: CASSQTVVSYNEQFF.

The chain couples TRBV6-5 to TRBJ2-7, with TRBD2 matching 12 bases. The CDR3 has 15 amino acids. The V gene end was trimmed by 4 bases and the J gene end by 0 bases; junction bases not matched to a gene: 1. Germline lookup yields CDR1 MNHEY and CDR2 SVGAGI. CDR3 sequence: CASSLTSGSSYEQYF. The CDR3 DNA reads TGTGCCAGCAGTTTGACTAGCGGGAGCTCCTACGAGCAGTACTTC.

V is TRBV5-6 and J is TRBJ2-7; D perhaps matches TRBD1 (9 bases). Trimming pared 4 bases from V and 3 bases from J, leaving 20 bases between. The CDR3 is made up of 16 amino acids. Germline V gene lookup returns CDR1 SGHDT and CDR2 YYEEEE. The CDR3 is CASSRGGQGSLYEQYF. In DNA, the CDR3 is TGTGCCAGCAGCCGGGGGGGACAGGGTAGTCTCTACGAGCAGTACTTC.

This clone was counted a few times. The chain joins TRBV7-9 to TRBJ2-1; D perhaps matches TRBD2 (7 bases). CDR1 SEHNR and CDR2 FQNEAQ come from the germline V gene (reference sequence). The V end lost 5 bases, the J end lost 4 bases, and 18 bases lay between the germline ends. The CDR3 runs to 16 residues. The CDR3 spells CASSPQGGGQYNEQFF. The CDR3 DNA reads TGTGCCAGCAGCCCACAAGGGGGGGGCCAGTACAATGAGCAGTTCTTC.

V and J are TRBV19 and TRBJ1-5; tentatively, D is TRBD1 (6 bases). V lost 9 bases, J lost 2 bases, and 23 bases lay in between. CDR1 and CDR2 (germline): LNHDA, SQIVND (reference sequence). The CDR3 extends over 17 amino acids. The CDR3 DNA follows: TGTGCCAGCAGCAGGGGCCAGACACGGTCGGGCAATCAGCCCCAGCATTTT. This codes for CASSRGQTRSGNQPQHF.

The V and J genes are TRBV27 and TRBJ2-3; TRBD2 agrees at 9 bases. Germline V lookup: CDR1 MNHEY, CDR2 SMNVEV (reference sequence). There are 16 residues in the CDR3. With 5 bases clipped from V and 1 base from J, the junction kept 7 bases outside the gene matches. Here the CDR3 reads CASSILAGEGTDTQYF. CDR3 nucleotides: TGTGCCAGCAGTATTTTAGCGGGAGAAGGCACAGATACGCAGTATTTT.

This clone occurred a few times. The chain recombines TRBV2 with TRBJ2-6; D unresolved. The CDR3 spans 14 residues. The germline gives CDR1 SNHLY, CDR2 FYNNEI. Trimming took 4 bases from V and 2 from J, leaving 6 bases between them. The DNA of the CDR3 is TGTGCCAGCAGTGGAACAACTGGGGCCAACGTCCTGACTTTC. This gives the protein CASSGTTGANVLTF.

The rearrangement links TRBV7-2 to TRBJ1-2; 11 nucleotides align to TRBD1. The V segment lost 3 bases and the J segment 2 bases; nucleotides outside the gene matches: 11. CDR1 is SGHTA and CDR2 is FQGNSA in the germline V gene. This CDR3 region has 18 residues. CDR3 nucleotide sequence: TGTGCCAGCAGCTTTCCCCTTGGACAGGGGGCGGTGAACTATGGCTACACCTTC. This codes for CASSFPLGQGAVNYGYTF. Full variable domain (missing parts from reference TRBV7-2 and TRBJ1-2): GAGVSQSPSNKVTEKGKDVELRCDPISGHTALYWYRQSLGQGLEFLIYFQGNSAPDKSGLPSDRFSAERTGGSVSTLTIQRTQQEDSAVYLCASSFPLGQGAVNYGYTFGSGTRLTVV.

The V call is TRBV30, the J call TRBJ2-5; D is unclear. V dropped 2 bases and J dropped 2 bases, with 21 bases sitting between them. The CDR3 has 17 residues. The germline V gene encodes CDR1 GTSNPN and CDR2 SVGIG (reference sequence). CDR3 in amino acids: CAWSPTVGLVGQETQYF. CDR3 coding DNA: TGTGCCTGGAGTCCCACTGTGGGTCTGGTCGGGCAAGAGACCCAGTACTTC.

The J gene is TRBJ2-7, the V gene TRBV5-1, with 8 bases identical to TRBD2. The CDR3 totals 14 residues. With 4 bases clipped from V and 3 bases from J, the junction kept 6 bases outside the gene matches. Germline loops: CDR1 SGHRS, CDR2 YFSETQ. The CDR3 protein is CASSQTSARYEQYF. The CDR3 bases are TGCGCCAGCAGCCAGACTAGCGCCCGCTACGAGCAGTACTTC.

This rearrangement joins TRBV19 to TRBJ2-5; perhaps TRBD1 as D (5 bases). The CDR3 contains 12 residues. With 6 bases removed from V and 4 bases from J, the gap between germline ends came to 9 bases. Looked up from germline, CDR1 is LNHDA and CDR2 is SQIVND (reference sequence). The CDR3 bases are TGTGCCAGTAGCAGGGATGCAGAGACCCAGTACTTC. The encoded protein is CASSRDAETQYF. Full variable domain (rest looked up from reference TRBV19 and TRBJ2-5): DGGITQSPKYLFRKEGQNVTLSCEQNLNHDAMYWYRQDPGQGLRLIYYSQIVNDFQKGDIAEGYSVSREKKESFPLTVTSAQKNPTAFYLCASSRDAETQYFGPGTRLLVL.

The chain links TRBV9 to TRBJ2-1; TRBD2 might be the D (5 bases). This CDR3 comprises 14 residues. Germline V CDR1 and CDR2: SGDLS, YYNGEE. Trimming cost V 3 bases and J 10 bases, with 17 bases left between them. The CDR3 is CASSAISGLAEQFF. CDR3 bases: TGTGCCAGCAGCGCAATCTCTGGACTCGCGGAGCAGTTCTTC. Complete variable domain (other parts from reference TRBV9 and TRBJ2-1): DSGVTQTPKHLITATGQRVTLRCSPRSGDLSVYWYQQSLDQGLQFLIQYYNGEERAKGNILERFSAQQFPDLHSELNLSSLELGDSALYFCASSAISGLAEQFFGPGTRLTVL.

The CDR3 DNA reads TGTGCCAGCAGTTTCGGGGCTAGCGGGATCGAGACCCAGTACTTC. Translating it yields CASSFGASGIETQYF. The V call is TRBV28, the J call TRBJ2-5; 9 nucleotides agree with TRBD2. Germline CDR1 reads MDHEN; CDR2 reads SYDVKM. The V segment lost 3 bases and the J segment 5 bases; nucleotides outside the gene matches: 7. This CDR3 has 15 residues.

The chain carries TRBV18 and TRBJ2-5, with a tentative D call TRBD1 (5 bases). Germline V gene data show CDR1 as KGHSH and CDR2 as LQKENI. With 6 bases removed from V and 7 bases from J, the gap between germline ends came to 21 bases. This CDR3 region has 15 residues. CDR3 nucleotides: TGTGCCAGCTCTCACTCGACAGATAGTTCCGGGACCCAGTACTTC. Translated: CASSHSTDSSGTQYF.

The chain combines TRBV4-3 with TRBJ2-7, with a tentative D call TRBD2 (5 bases). Germline-derived CDR1 and CDR2 are LGHNA and YSLEER. This CDR3 is built from 15 residues. The V and J ends lost 0 bases and 0 bases respectively, with 9 bases between them. The CDR3 coding sequence is TGCGCCAGCAGCCAAGAATCACTAGTCTCCTACGAGCAGTACTTC. Amino acid sequence: CASSQESLVSYEQYF.

The V gene is TRBV7-2, the J gene TRBJ2-5; D not certain. Germline CDR1 SGHTA, CDR2 FQGNSA. V lost 6 bases, J lost 2 bases, and 7 bases lay in between. The CDR3 runs 12 residues. CDR3: CASSPKQETQYF. CDR3 coding DNA: TGTGCCAGCAGTCCCAAACAAGAGACCCAGTACTTC.

The chain uses TRBV21-1 and TRBJ2-7; TRBD1, the table's D call, was not compared with the DNA. TRBV21-1 is noted as a pseudogene. The CDR3 is 15 residues long. The CDR3 DNA follows: TGTGCCAGCAGGTTATTCCGGGACAGCCACTACGAGCAGTACTTC. Its protein product is CASRLFRDSHYEQYF.

The chain employs TRBV11-2 and TRBJ2-7; possible D gene TRBD1, 6 bases. Trimming cost V 2 bases and J 6 bases, with 11 bases left between them. The CDR3 is 13 residues long. Germline V gene data show CDR1 as SGHAT and CDR2 as FQNNGV. Written as DNA, the CDR3 is TGTGCCAGCAGCTTACAAAGGGGGATCGAGCAGTACTTC. Amino acids: CASSLQRGIEQYF.

The chain combines TRBV10-3 with TRBJ2-5; D unclear. V was pared by 6 bases and J by 0 bases, with 11 bases between. Germline values: CDR1 ENHRY, CDR2 SYGVKD. The CDR3 spans 14 residues. The CDR3 protein is CAIRDPGYQETQYF. CDR3 coding DNA: TGTGCCATCAGAGACCCCGGGTACCAAGAGACCCAGTACTTC.

The rearrangement joins TRBV11-1 to TRBJ2-5; TRBD1 aligns across 8 bases. CDR3 length: 16 amino acids. V shed 1 base, J shed 4 bases, and the junction held 8 bases outside the gene matches. Germline V gene data show CDR1 as SGHAT and CDR2 as FQDESV (reference sequence). The CDR3 region is CASSLGTRDRGETQYF. In nucleotides, the CDR3 is TGTGCCAGCAGCTTAGGGACCCGAGACAGGGGAGAGACCCAGTACTTC. The whole variable domain, filled in from reference TRBV11-1 and TRBJ2-5, reads EAEVAQSPRYKITEKSQAVAFWCDPISGHATLYWYRQILGQGPELLVQFQDESVVDDSQLPKDRFSAERLKGVDSTLKIQPAELGDSAMYLCASSLGTRDRGETQYFGPGTRLLVL.